This TCR beta chain was recovered during a study of T cell changes during pregnancy in multiple sclerosis. TCRdb keeps only in-frame clones here, not all; method: immunoSEQ multiplex PCR. Of about 92,000 clones in the sample, around 94% were seen once. This CDR3 has 17 residues. The V and J ends lost 5 bases and 6 bases respectively, with 23 bases between them. The germline CDR1 and CDR2 sequences are PRHDT and FYEKMQ (reference sequence). The material was peripheral blood, obtained in the first trimester of pregnancy. The chain joins TRBV13 to TRBJ2-1; D is unclear. This clonotype was sampled from a female donor with multiple sclerosis, enrolled in a pregnancy study. The CDR3 DNA is TGTGCCAGCAGCACCCGAATGACTGGCCTCGTTGGCAATGAGCAGTTCTTC. Its protein product is CASSTRMTGLVGNEQFF.